The 4 T cell receptor beta chains reported below all come from one sample, sequenced in a study of blood T cell repertoires in COVID-19. Clones were sequenced by immunoSEQ multiplex PCR, and TCRdb holds only the in-frame ones, with some missing. The sample includes 300,000 to 450,000 clones, around nine tenths of them seen just once. Sequencing used peripheral blood. The source is a human donor in a cohort sampled during active COVID-19.

The chain joins TRBV12-5 to TRBJ2-1; D is possibly TRBD1 (6 bases). The CDR3 totals 17 residues. CDR1 and CDR2 (germline): LGHNT, FRNRAP. Between the trimmed V and J ends, which lost 0 bases and 5 bases, there was a span of 17 bases. This CDR3 reads CASGLVKGGDQDNEQFF. The CDR3 DNA follows: TGTGCTAGTGGTTTGGTAAAAGGGGGAGACCAGGACAATGAGCAGTTCTTC. Full variable domain (remainder filled in from reference TRBV12-5 and TRBJ2-1): DARVTQTPRHKVTEMGQEVTMRCQPILGHNTVFWYRQTMMQGLELLAYFRNRAPLDDSGMPKDRFSAEMPDATLATLKIQPSEPRDSAVYFCASGLVKGGDQDNEQFFGPGTRLTVL.

This rearrangement joins TRBV13 to TRBJ2-7; the match to TRBD2 covers 16 bases. Per the germline V gene, CDR1 is PRHDT and CDR2 is FYEKMQ (reference sequence). The CDR3 spans 19 residues. J was trimmed by 7 bases and V by 3 bases; bases with no gene match: 15. CDR3 coding DNA: TGTGCCAGCAGCTTGACCTCCGGGACTAGCGGGGGGGCTAGAGGGGAGCAGTACTTC. It is translated as CASSLTSGTSGGARGEQYF.

This clone has more than one count but fewer than ten. The V and J genes are TRBV19 and TRBJ2-2, with 10 bases aligning to TRBD1. Trimming took 4 bases from V and 6 from J; bases not matched to a gene: 5. CDR3 length: 15 residues. Germline V gene lookup returns CDR1 LNHDA and CDR2 SQIVND (reference sequence). The CDR3 is CASSRNGQGAGELFF. As DNA, the CDR3 is TGTGCCAGTAGTAGGAACGGACAGGGGGCCGGGGAGCTGTTTTTT.

V usage is TRBV6-5 and J usage is TRBJ1-4, with D possibly TRBD1 on 6 matching bases. The V and J ends lost 5 bases and 0 bases respectively, with 10 bases between them. CDR1 and CDR2 (germline): MNHEY, SVGAGI. The CDR3 is 15 amino acids. CDR3 nucleotides: TGTGCCAGCAGTCGGACAGCCTCAACTAATGAAAAACTGTTTTTT. Protein product: CASSRTASTNEKLFF.